This is a list of T cell receptor beta chains from one sample in a study of blood T cell repertoires in COVID-19. Profiled with immunoSEQ multiplex PCR; TCRdb holds only in-frame clones, not every one. The sample yields some 100,000 clones, about 80% seen once. The source material was peripheral blood. The receptors were gathered from a human donor in a cohort sampled during active COVID-19. The CDR3 runs from the conserved cysteine through the conserved F or W. A D gene is named only where the DNA matches it firmly. Not all rows give a size; the values are once, few, many and, for expanded clones, a class.

V gene: TRBV23-1; J gene: TRBJ2-7; clone size: few; D gene: -; CDR3 protein: CASPEAEKTASYEQYF; CDR3 DNA: TGCGCCAGCCCGGAGGCCGAGAAGACGGCCTCCTACGAGCAGTACTTC
V gene: TRBV18; J gene: TRBJ1-1; clone size: -; D gene: TRBD1; CDR3 protein: CASSPIQGVMNTEAFF; CDR3 DNA: TGTGCCAGCTCACCAATCCAGGGGGTCATGAACACTGAAGCTTTCTTT
V gene: TRBV28; J gene: TRBJ1-1; clone size: -; D gene: -; CDR3 protein: CASSITRAGATEAFF; CDR3 DNA: TGTGCCAGCAGTATCACCCGGGCGGGGGCCACTGAAGCTTTCTTT
V gene: TRBV6-5; J gene: TRBJ2-7; clone size: -; D gene: TRBD2; CDR3 protein: CASSYPGTRTQQYF; CDR3 DNA: TGTGCCAGCAGTTACCCGGGGACTAGGACTCAGCAGTACTTC
V gene: TRBV28; J gene: TRBJ2-6; clone size: -; D gene: -; CDR3 protein: CASSFASSGANVLTF; CDR3 DNA: TGTGCCAGCAGTTTCGCGTCCTCTGGGGCCAACGTCCTGACTTTC
V gene: TRBV7-8; J gene: TRBJ1-1; clone size: -; D gene: -; CDR3 protein: CASNKGDSTEAFF; CDR3 DNA: TGTGCCAGCAACAAGGGGGATAGCACTGAAGCTTTCTTT
V gene: TRBV6-5; J gene: TRBJ2-1; clone size: -; D gene: TRBD1; CDR3 protein: CASSTRTGLDEQFF; CDR3 DNA: TGTGCCAGCAGTACTCGGACAGGGTTGGATGAGCAGTTCTTC
V gene: TRBV2; J gene: TRBJ2-2; clone size: once; D gene: TRBD2; CDR3 protein: CASREEPGELFF; CDR3 DNA: TGTGCCAGCCGGGAGGAGCCCGGGGAGCTGTTTTTT
V gene: TRBV2; J gene: TRBJ1-1; clone size: -; D gene: -; CDR3 protein: CASSHDSTNTEAFF; CDR3 DNA: TGTGCCAGCAGTCACGACAGCACCAACACTGAAGCTTTCTTT
V gene: TRBV3-1/TRBV3-2; J gene: TRBJ1-5; clone size: -; D gene: TRBD1; CDR3 protein: CASRMGQGENQPQHF; CDR3 DNA: TGTGCCAGCAGAATGGGACAGGGGGAAAATCAGCCCCAGCATTTT
V gene: TRBV6-5; J gene: TRBJ1-1; clone size: -; D gene: -; CDR3 protein: CATYSLNTEAFF; CDR3 DNA: TGTGCCACCTACTCATTGAACACTGAAGCTTTCTTT
V gene: TRBV10-1; J gene: TRBJ2-2; clone size: once; D gene: TRBD1; CDR3 protein: CASSETRQGGTGELFF; CDR3 DNA: TGCGCCAGCAGTGAGACTAGACAGGGCGGCACCGGGGAGCTGTTTTTT
V gene: TRBV28; J gene: TRBJ1-2; clone size: -; D gene: -; CDR3 protein: CASSSTAGGAAGYTF; CDR3 DNA: TGTGCCAGCAGTTCGACAGCTGGGGGCGCTGCTGGCTACACCTTC
V gene: TRBV5-5; J gene: TRBJ2-4; clone size: -; D gene: -; CDR3 protein: CASSLGTGSLSYF; CDR3 DNA: TGTGCCAGCAGCTTAGGGACCGGGAGCCTCTCGTACTTC
V gene: TRBV29-1; J gene: TRBJ2-5; clone size: -; D gene: TRBD1; CDR3 protein: CSVEKQGHETQYF; CDR3 DNA: TGCAGCGTCGAGAAACAGGGGCACGAGACCCAGTACTTC
V gene: TRBV5-5; J gene: TRBJ1-5; clone size: -; D gene: -; CDR3 protein: CASSLDSGQPQHF; CDR3 DNA: TGTGCCAGCAGCTTGGATTCAGGTCAGCCCCAGCATTTT
V gene: TRBV9; J gene: TRBJ2-7; clone size: -; D gene: TRBD2; CDR3 protein: CASSVESGVDYEQYF; CDR3 DNA: TGTGCCAGCAGCGTAGAGAGCGGGGTTGACTACGAGCAGTACTTC
V gene: TRBV2; J gene: TRBJ2-2; clone size: few; D gene: -; CDR3 protein: CASSPPVFGTGELFF; CDR3 DNA: TGTGCCAGCAGTCCCCCCGTATTCGGCACCGGGGAGCTGTTTTTT
V gene: TRBV11-1; J gene: TRBJ2-1; clone size: -; D gene: -; CDR3 protein: CASSLAPRGVGRYNEQFF; CDR3 DNA: TGTGCCAGCAGCTTAGCGCCCAGGGGGGTAGGTCGCTACAATGAGCAGTTCTTC
V gene: TRBV7-7; J gene: TRBJ2-1; clone size: -; D gene: TRBD2; CDR3 protein: CASSPSSGKGNEQFF; CDR3 DNA: TGTGCCAGCAGCCCGTCTAGCGGGAAAGGGAATGAGCAGTTCTTC
V gene: TRBV2; J gene: TRBJ1-4; clone size: -; D gene: -; CDR3 protein: CASSGSLGAGEKLFF; CDR3 DNA: TGTGCCAGCAGTGGGTCGTTGGGGGCAGGTGAAAAACTGTTTTTT
V gene: TRBV5-1; J gene: TRBJ2-1; clone size: many; D gene: -; CDR3 protein: CASSQRRSSYNEQFF; CDR3 DNA: TGCGCCAGCAGCCAAAGGAGGAGCTCCTACAATGAGCAGTTCTTC
V gene: TRBV29-1; J gene: TRBJ1-1; clone size: -; D gene: TRBD1; CDR3 protein: CSVGDRGRSFEAFF; CDR3 DNA: TGCAGCGTAGGGGACAGGGGGCGAAGCTTTGAAGCTTTCTTT
V gene: TRBV7-3; J gene: TRBJ2-7; clone size: -; D gene: TRBD2; CDR3 protein: CASSLGRGHEQYF; CDR3 DNA: TGTGCCAGCAGCTTAGGGAGGGGCCACGAGCAGTACTTC
V gene: TRBV7-9; J gene: TRBJ2-7; clone size: few; D gene: TRBD1; CDR3 protein: CASSFGTGREEQYF; CDR3 DNA: TGTGCCAGCAGCTTCGGGACAGGGAGGGAAGAGCAGTACTTC
V gene: TRBV9; J gene: TRBJ2-7; clone size: few; D gene: TRBD2; CDR3 protein: CASSVLAGVTYEQYF; CDR3 DNA: TGTGCCAGCAGCGTATTAGCGGGAGTAACCTACGAGCAGTACTTC
V gene: TRBV6-5; J gene: TRBJ2-3; clone size: -; D gene: -; CDR3 protein: CASSSLTASTDTQYF; CDR3 DNA: TGTGCCAGCAGTTCATTGACAGCTTCCACAGATACGCAGTATTTT
V gene: TRBV20-1; J gene: TRBJ2-7; clone size: few; D gene: TRBD2; CDR3 protein: CSASQTSGSAEQYF; CDR3 DNA: TGCAGTGCTAGTCAGACTAGCGGGAGTGCCGAGCAGTACTTC
V gene: TRBV2; J gene: TRBJ1-1; clone size: -; D gene: TRBD1; CDR3 protein: CASSPRRTGNVEAFF; CDR3 DNA: TGTGCCAGCAGTCCAAGGCGGACAGGGAATGTTGAAGCTTTCTTT
V gene: TRBV3-1/TRBV3-2; J gene: TRBJ2-7; clone size: -; D gene: -; CDR3 protein: CASSPGGEQYF; CDR3 DNA: TGTGCCAGCAGCCCAGGGGGGGAGCAGTACTTC
V gene: TRBV28; J gene: TRBJ2-3; clone size: -; D gene: TRBD2; CDR3 protein: CASSSLGTSGTDTQYF; CDR3 DNA: TGTGCCAGCAGTTCATTAGGGACTAGCGGGACAGATACGCAGTATTTT
V gene: TRBV3-1/TRBV3-2; J gene: TRBJ1-1; clone size: -; D gene: TRBD1; CDR3 protein: CASSQRPGGVGHEAFF; CDR3 DNA: TGTGCCAGCAGCCAAAGGCCAGGGGGCGTGGGTCATGAAGCTTTCTTT
V gene: TRBV21-1; J gene: TRBJ1-2; clone size: once; D gene: -; CDR3 protein: CASSLGAPYGYTF; CDR3 DNA: TGTGCCAGCAGCTTAGGGGCCCCCTATGGCTACACCTTC
V gene: TRBV18; J gene: TRBJ2-7; clone size: few; D gene: -; CDR3 protein: CASSPGRDKSYEQYF; CDR3 DNA: TGTGCCAGCTCACCAGGCAGGGATAAGTCCTACGAGCAGTACTTC
V gene: TRBV18; J gene: TRBJ1-5; clone size: few; D gene: -; CDR3 protein: CASSPAQVKGNQPQHF; CDR3 DNA: TGTGCCAGCTCACCGGCTCAGGTAAAGGGCAATCAGCCCCAGCATTTT
V gene: TRBV21-1; J gene: TRBJ2-2; clone size: -; D gene: -; CDR3 protein: CASRKWAPAPSGRAGNTGELFF; CDR3 DNA: TGTGCCAGCAGAAAATGGGCACCGGCACCTAGCGGGAGGGCGGGGAACACCGGGGAGCTGTTTTTT
V gene: TRBV12-3/TRBV12-4; J gene: TRBJ2-1; clone size: -; D gene: -; CDR3 protein: CASSLSGVNEQFF; CDR3 DNA: TGTGCCAGCAGTTTATCAGGGGTCAATGAGCAGTTCTTC
V gene: TRBV7-8; J gene: TRBJ2-7; clone size: -; D gene: TRBD2; CDR3 protein: CASSLTSGSGYEQYF; CDR3 DNA: TGTGCCAGCAGCCTCACTAGCGGGAGCGGGTACGAGCAGTACTTC
V gene: TRBV11-3; J gene: TRBJ2-2; clone size: once; D gene: TRBD2; CDR3 protein: CASSLGPSGAGELFF; CDR3 DNA: TGTGCCAGCAGCTTAGGGCCTAGCGGGGCCGGGGAGCTGTTTTTT
V gene: TRBV19; J gene: TRBJ2-3; clone size: -; D gene: -; CDR3 protein: CASRTPGGSSTDTQYF; CDR3 DNA: TGTGCCAGTAGAACCCCGGGGGGCTCATCCACAGATACGCAGTATTTT
V gene: TRBV29-1; J gene: TRBJ1-3; clone size: -; D gene: -; CDR3 protein: CSVVLGNTIYF; CDR3 DNA: TGCAGCGTTGTACTTGGAAACACCATATATTTT
V gene: TRBV7-8; J gene: TRBJ2-7; clone size: -; D gene: -; CDR3 protein: CASSSGGSYEQYF; CDR3 DNA: TGTGCCAGCAGCTCCGGGGGCTCCTACGAGCAGTACTTC
V gene: TRBV11-2; J gene: TRBJ2-7; clone size: -; D gene: TRBD1; CDR3 protein: CASSLVRDRVPSEQYF; CDR3 DNA: TGTGCCAGCAGCTTAGTTCGGGACAGGGTGCCTTCCGAGCAGTACTTC
V gene: TRBV27; J gene: TRBJ2-3; clone size: -; D gene: TRBD2; CDR3 protein: CASHQTGLAGTDTQYF; CDR3 DNA: TGTGCCAGCCACCAAACCGGACTAGCGGGCACAGATACGCAGTATTTT
V gene: TRBV13; J gene: TRBJ2-1; clone size: -; D gene: -; CDR3 protein: CASSPRYSSNEQFF; CDR3 DNA: TGTGCCAGCAGCCCCCGTTACAGCTCTAATGAGCAGTTCTTC
V gene: TRBV6-1; J gene: TRBJ2-1; clone size: -; D gene: TRBD1; CDR3 protein: CASSDHGTGNNEQFF; CDR3 DNA: TGTGCCAGCAGTGATCATGGGACAGGGAACAATGAGCAGTTCTTC